These T cell receptor beta chains were read from a single sample in a study of blood T cell repertoires in COVID-19. Here immunoSEQ multiplex PCR was the method, and the copy in TCRdb shows in-frame clones only, minus some. The sample yields some 150,000 clones, around 87% seen once. Sequencing used peripheral blood. Receptor source: an older woman with active COVID-19. Each CDR3 is given with its conserved first and last residue. A D gene is named only where the DNA matches it firmly. For some rows the clone size is stated as once, few or many, or as a class when expanded; others skip it.

len,j_gene,v_gene,abundance,d_gene,CDR3aa,CDR3nt
19,TRBJ2-1,TRBV11-2,-,TRBD2,CASSPPGLAGLGGSNEQFF,TGTGCCAGCAGCCCTCCGGGACTAGCGGGATTGGGGGGGTCCAATGAGCAGTTCTTC
13,TRBJ1-2,TRBV7-3,-,-,CASSPGGGYGYTF,TGTGCCAGCAGCCCGGGGGGGGGCTATGGCTACACCTTC
15,TRBJ2-3,TRBV5-4,-,TRBD1,CASSPTGFRTDTQYF,TGTGCCAGCAGCCCGACAGGGTTCCGGACAGATACGCAGTATTTT
17,TRBJ1-6,TRBV3-1/TRBV3-2,-,-,CASSPDPAGFSNSPLHF,TGTGCCAGCAGCCCCGATCCCGCAGGCTTTTCTAATTCACCCCTCCACTTT
16,TRBJ2-1,TRBV27,-,TRBD2,CASSLSIAGSWDEQFF,TGTGCCAGCAGTTTATCCATAGCGGGATCCTGGGATGAGCAGTTCTTC
14,TRBJ2-1,TRBV10-1,-,-,CASTEGGRHNEQFF,TGCGCCAGCACCGAAGGGGGACGGCACAATGAGCAGTTCTTC
16,TRBJ2-5,TRBV6-5,once,TRBD2,CASSYSLAGRQETQYF,TGTGCCAGCAGTTACTCGTTAGCGGGACGCCAAGAGACCCAGTACTTC
15,TRBJ2-1,TRBV6-2/TRBV6-3,-,-,CASSYSGGGYNEQFF,TGTGCCAGCAGTTACTCGGGAGGAGGTTACAATGAGCAGTTCTTC
15,TRBJ2-1,TRBV4-2,-,TRBD1,CASSRTGGDNNEQFF,TGTGCCAGCAGCCGGACAGGGGGGGATAACAATGAGCAGTTCTTC
13,TRBJ2-5,TRBV7-2,-,-,CASSPGSLETQYF,TGTGCCAGCAGCCCAGGGTCGTTAGAGACCCAGTACTTC
17,TRBJ2-3,TRBV7-8,-,TRBD2,CASSYSPYSGRRDTQYF,TGTGCCAGCAGCTACTCCCCTTATAGCGGGAGACGAGATACGCAGTATTTT
12,TRBJ2-3,TRBV29-1,-,TRBD1,CSVATGPDTQYF,TGCAGCGTGGCGACAGGGCCCGATACGCAGTATTTT
15,TRBJ2-5,TRBV7-9,-,TRBD2,CASSQLAGGGETQYF,TGTGCCAGCAGCCAATTAGCGGGAGGGGGAGAGACCCAGTACTTC
14,TRBJ1-4,TRBV27,-,-,CASSPRGVNEKLFF,TGTGCCAGCAGCCCCCGGGGGGTTAATGAAAAACTGTTTTTT
14,TRBJ2-7,TRBV28,-,-,CASRVGGPVYEQYF,TGTGCCAGCAGGGTGGGGGGACCCGTCTACGAGCAGTACTTC